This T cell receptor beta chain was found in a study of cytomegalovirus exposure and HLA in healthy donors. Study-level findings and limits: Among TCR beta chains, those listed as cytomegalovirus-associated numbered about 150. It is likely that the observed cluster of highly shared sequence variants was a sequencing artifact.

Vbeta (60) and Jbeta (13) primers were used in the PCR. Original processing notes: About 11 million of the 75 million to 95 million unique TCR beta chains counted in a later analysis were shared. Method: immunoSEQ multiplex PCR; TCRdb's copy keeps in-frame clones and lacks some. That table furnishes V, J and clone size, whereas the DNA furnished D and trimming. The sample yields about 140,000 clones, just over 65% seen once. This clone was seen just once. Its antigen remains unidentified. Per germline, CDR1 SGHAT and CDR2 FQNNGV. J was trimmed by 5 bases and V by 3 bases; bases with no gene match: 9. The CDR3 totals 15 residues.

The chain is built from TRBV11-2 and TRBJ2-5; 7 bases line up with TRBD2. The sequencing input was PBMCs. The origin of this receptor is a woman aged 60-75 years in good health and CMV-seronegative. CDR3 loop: CASSLGGTRGETQYF. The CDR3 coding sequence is TGTGCCAGCAGCTTGGGGGGGACCCGGGGGGAGACCCAGTACTTC.